This T cell receptor (beta chain) was found in a study of shared clonotypes between healthy human individuals. Germline lookup yields CDR1 SNHLY and CDR2 FYNNEI. This CDR3 is built from 12 residues. V shed 8 bases, J shed 3 bases, and the junction held 3 bases outside the gene matches. Findings of the study overall: When compared with the clonotypes that were shared by all four sorted-subset donors, the non-shared clonotypes turned out to have lower generation probabilities. The expectation was that sequencing depth would affect clonotype sharing among donors.

As for this clone: Its antigen is as yet unknown. This sample includes further DNA sequences coding for the same CDR3.

In the sorted-subset replicate PCRs, 150 to 200 ng DNA, 25,000 to 35,000 T cell genomes, was used. TCRdb keeps only in-frame clones here, not all; method: immunoSEQ multiplex PCR. The repertoire consists of a few million clones, with more than 80% occurring once and the leading ten covering roughly 0.15%. Memory CD4+ cells were the fraction left after CD45RA+ naive selection. This TCR came from a man aged 18 to 30 in good health. Material: naive CD4+ T cells sorted from blood. Subset: CD45RA+ positively selected. The chain carries TRBV2 and TRBJ1-2; 7 bases match TRBD1. The CDR3 reads CASRGQDYGYTF. The CDR3 region has the DNA TGTGCCAGCCGCGGACAGGACTATGGCTACACCTTC.